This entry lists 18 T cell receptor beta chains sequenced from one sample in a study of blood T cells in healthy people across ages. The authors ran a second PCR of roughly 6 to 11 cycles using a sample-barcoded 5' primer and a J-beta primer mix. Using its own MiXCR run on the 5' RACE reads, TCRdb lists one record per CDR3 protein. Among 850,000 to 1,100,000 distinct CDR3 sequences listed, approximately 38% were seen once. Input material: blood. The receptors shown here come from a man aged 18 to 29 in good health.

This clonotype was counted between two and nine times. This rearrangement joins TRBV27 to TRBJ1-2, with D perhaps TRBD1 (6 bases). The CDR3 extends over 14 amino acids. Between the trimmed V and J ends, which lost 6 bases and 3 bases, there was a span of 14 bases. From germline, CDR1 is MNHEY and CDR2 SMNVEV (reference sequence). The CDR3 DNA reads TGTGCCAGCAGGATGGGGGGGCGGGACTATGGCTACACCTTC. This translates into CASRMGGRDYGYTF.

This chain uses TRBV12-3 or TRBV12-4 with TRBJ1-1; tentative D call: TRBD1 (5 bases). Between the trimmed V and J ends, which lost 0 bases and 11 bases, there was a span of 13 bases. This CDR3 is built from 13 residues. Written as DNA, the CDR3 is TGTGCCAGCAGTTTAGCGGTTGTCGGGGGGGCTTTCTTT. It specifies CASSLAVVGGAFF.

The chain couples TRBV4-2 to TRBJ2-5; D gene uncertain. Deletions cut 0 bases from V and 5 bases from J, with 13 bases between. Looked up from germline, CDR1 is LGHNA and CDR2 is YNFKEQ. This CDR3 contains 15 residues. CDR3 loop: CASSQDVGIGETQYF. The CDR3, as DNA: TGTGCCAGCAGCCAAGATGTGGGGATCGGGGAGACCCAGTACTTC.

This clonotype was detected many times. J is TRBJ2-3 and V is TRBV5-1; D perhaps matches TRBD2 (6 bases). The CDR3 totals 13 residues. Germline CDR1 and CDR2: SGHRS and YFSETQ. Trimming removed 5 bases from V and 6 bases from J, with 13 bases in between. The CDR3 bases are TGCGCCAGCAGGACGGCGGGGTCGGATACGCAGTATTTT. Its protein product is CASRTAGSDTQYF.

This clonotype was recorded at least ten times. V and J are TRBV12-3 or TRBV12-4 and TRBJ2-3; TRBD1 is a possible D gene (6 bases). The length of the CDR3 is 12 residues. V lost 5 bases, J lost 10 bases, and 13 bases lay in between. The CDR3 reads CASSDLGGSQYF. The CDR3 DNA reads TGTGCCAGCAGTGACCTTGGGGGCTCGCAGTATTTT.

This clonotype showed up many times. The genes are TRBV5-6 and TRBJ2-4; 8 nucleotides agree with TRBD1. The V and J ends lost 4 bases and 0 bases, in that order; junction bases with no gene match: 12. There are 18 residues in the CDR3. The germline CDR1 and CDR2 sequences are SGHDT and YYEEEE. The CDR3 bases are TGTGCCAGCAGCATGGGACAGGTCGTACCTTTAGCCAAAAACATTCAGTACTTC. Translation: CASSMGQVVPLAKNIQYF.

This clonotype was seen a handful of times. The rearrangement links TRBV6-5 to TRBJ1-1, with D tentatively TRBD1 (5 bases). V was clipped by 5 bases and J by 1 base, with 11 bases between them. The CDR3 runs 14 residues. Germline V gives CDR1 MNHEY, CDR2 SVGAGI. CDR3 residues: CASSVPGENTEAFF. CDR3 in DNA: TGTGCCAGCAGTGTGCCGGGGGAGAACACTGAAGCTTTCTTT.

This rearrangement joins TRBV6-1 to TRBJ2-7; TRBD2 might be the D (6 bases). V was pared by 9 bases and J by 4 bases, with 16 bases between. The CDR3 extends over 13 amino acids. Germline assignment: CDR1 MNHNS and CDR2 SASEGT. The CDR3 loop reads CASRPGLLYEQYF. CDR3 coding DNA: TGTGCCAGTCGCCCGGGACTCCTATACGAGCAGTACTTC.

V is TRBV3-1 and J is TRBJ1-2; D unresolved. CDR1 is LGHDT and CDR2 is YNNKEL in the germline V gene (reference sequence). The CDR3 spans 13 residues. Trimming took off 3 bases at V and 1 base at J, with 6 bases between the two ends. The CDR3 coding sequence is TGTGCCAGCAGCCATCAGAGTAACTATGGCTACACCTTC. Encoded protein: CASSHQSNYGYTF. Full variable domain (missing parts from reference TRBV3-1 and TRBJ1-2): DTAVSQTPKYLVTQMGNDKSIKCEQNLGHDTMYWYKQDSKKFLKIMFSYNNKELIINETVPNRFSPKSPDKAHLNLHINSLELGDSAVYFCASSHQSNYGYTFGSGTRLTVV.

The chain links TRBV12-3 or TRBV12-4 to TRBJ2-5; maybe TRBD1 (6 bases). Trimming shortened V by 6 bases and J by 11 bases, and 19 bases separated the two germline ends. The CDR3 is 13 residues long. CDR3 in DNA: TGTGCCAGCAGCCGCACACAGGGCTACGGGCAGTACTTC. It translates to CASSRTQGYGQYF.

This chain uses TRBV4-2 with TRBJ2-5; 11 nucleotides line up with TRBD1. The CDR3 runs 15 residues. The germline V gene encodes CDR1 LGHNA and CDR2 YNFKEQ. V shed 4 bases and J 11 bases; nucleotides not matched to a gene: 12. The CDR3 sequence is CASSPGQGGVDEQYF. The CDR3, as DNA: TGTGCCAGCAGCCCGGGACAGGGGGGCGTGGATGAGCAGTACTTC.

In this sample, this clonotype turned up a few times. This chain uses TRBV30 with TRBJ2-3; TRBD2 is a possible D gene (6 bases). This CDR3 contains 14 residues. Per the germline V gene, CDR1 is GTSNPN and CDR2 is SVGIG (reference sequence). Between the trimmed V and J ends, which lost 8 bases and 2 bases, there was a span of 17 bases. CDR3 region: CALFLSGYTDTQYF. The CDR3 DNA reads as TGTGCCCTCTTTCTAAGCGGGTACACAGATACGCAGTATTTT.

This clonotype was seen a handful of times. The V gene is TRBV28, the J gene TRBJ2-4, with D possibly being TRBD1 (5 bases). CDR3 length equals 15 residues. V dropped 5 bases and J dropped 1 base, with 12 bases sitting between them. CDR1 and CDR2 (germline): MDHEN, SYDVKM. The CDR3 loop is CASSPTQGAKNIQYF. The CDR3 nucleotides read TGTGCCAGCAGTCCCACCCAGGGTGCCAAAAACATTCAGTACTTC. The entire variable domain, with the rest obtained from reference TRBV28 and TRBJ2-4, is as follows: DVKVTQSSRYLVKRTGEKVFLECVQDMDHENMFWYRQDPGLGLRLIYFSYDVKMKEKGDIPEGYSVSREKKERFSLILESASTNQTSMYLCASSPTQGAKNIQYFGAGTRLSVL.

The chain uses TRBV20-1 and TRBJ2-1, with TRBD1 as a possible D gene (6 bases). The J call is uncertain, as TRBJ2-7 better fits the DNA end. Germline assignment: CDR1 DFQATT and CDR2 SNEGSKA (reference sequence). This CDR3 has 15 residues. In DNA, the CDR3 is TGCAGTGCTAGAGACCCGACAGGCTCCTACAATGAGCAGTACTTC. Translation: CSARDPTGSYNEQYF.

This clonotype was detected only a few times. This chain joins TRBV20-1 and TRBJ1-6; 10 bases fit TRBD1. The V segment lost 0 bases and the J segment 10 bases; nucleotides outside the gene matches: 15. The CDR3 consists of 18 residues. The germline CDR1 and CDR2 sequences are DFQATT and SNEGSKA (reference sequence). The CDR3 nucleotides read TGCAGTGCTAGAGACCGCCCGGGACAGGGGTCTTCCGGATCACCCCTCCACTTT. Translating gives CSARDRPGQGSSGSPLHF.

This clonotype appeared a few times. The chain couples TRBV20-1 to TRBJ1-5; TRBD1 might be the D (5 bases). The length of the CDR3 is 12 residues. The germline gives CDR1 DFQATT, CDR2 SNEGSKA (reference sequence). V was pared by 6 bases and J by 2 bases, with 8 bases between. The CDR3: CSAQGRNQPQHF. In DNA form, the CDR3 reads TGCAGTGCCCAGGGCCGCAATCAGCCCCAGCATTTT.

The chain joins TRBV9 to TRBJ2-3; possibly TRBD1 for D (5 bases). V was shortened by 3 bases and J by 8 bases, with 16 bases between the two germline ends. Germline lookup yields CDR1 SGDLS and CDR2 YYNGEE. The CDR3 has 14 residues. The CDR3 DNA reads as TGTGCCAGCAGCGCTAACAGGTACAACGCTACGCAGTATTTT. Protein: CASSANRYNATQYF.

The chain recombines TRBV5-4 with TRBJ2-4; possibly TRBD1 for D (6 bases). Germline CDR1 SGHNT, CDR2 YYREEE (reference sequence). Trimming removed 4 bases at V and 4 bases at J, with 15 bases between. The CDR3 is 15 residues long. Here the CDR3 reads CASSIDGTQKNIQYF. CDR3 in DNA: TGTGCCAGCAGCATAGACGGGACACAAAAAAACATTCAGTACTTC. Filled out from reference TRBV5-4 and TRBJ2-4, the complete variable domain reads ETGVTQSPTHLIKTRGQQVTLRCSSQSGHNTVSWYQQALGQGPQFIFQYYREEENGRGNFPPRFSGLQFPNYSSELNVNALELDDSALYLCASSIDGTQKNIQYFGAGTRLSVL.